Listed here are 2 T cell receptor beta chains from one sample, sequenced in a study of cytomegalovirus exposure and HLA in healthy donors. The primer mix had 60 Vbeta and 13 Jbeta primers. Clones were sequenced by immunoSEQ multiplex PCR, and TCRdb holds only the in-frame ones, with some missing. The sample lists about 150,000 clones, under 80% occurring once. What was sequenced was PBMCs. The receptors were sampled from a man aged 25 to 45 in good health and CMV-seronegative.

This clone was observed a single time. CDR3 region: CASSFGQGRGETQYF. The CDR3 region has the DNA TGTGCCAGCAGCTTTGGACAGGGAAGAGGAGAGACCCAGTACTTC. The chain has TRBV5-6 and TRBJ2-5; 8 bases agree with TRBD1. This CDR3 spans 15 amino acids. CDR1 and CDR2 (germline): SGHDT, YYEEEE. Trimming at V came to 2 bases and at J to 4 bases, leaving 7 bases not matched to a gene.

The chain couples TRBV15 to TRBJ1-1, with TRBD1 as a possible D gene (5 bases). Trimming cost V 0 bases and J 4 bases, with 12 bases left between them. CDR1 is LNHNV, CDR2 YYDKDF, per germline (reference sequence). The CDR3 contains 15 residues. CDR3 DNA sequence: TGTGCCACCAGCAGAGACAGGGCGGTGCTCACTGAAGCTTTCTTT. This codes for CATSRDRAVLTEAFF.